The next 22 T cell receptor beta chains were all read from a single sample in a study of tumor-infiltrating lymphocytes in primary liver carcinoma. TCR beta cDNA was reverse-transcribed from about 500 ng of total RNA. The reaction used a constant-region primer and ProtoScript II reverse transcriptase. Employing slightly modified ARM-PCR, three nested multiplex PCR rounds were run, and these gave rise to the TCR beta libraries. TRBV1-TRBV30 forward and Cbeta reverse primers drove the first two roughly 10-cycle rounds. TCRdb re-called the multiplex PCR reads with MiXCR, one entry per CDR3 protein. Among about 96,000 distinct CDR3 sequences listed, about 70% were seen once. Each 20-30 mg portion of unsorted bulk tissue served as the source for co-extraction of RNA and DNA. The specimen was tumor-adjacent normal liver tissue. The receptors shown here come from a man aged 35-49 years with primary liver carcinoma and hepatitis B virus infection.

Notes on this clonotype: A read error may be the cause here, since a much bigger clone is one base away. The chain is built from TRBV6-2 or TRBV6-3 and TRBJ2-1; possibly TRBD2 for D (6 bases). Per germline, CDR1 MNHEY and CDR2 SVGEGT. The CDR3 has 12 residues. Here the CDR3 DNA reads TGTGCCAGCAAGCGACTAGACAATGAGCGGTTCTTC. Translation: CASKRLDNERFF.

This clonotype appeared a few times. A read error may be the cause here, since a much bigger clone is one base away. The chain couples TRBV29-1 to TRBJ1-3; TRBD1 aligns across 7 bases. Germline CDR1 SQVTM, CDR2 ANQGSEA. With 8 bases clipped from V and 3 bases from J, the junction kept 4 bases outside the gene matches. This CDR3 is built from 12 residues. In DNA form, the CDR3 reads TGCAGCATTGGGGACAGTGGAAACACCATATATTTT. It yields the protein CSIGDSGNTIYF.

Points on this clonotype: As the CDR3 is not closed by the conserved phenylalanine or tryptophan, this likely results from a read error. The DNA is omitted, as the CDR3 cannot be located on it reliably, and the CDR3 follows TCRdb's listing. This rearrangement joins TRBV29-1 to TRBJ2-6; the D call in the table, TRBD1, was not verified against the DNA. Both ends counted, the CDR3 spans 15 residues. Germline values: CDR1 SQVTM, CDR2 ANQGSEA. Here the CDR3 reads CSVEASGTGANVLTL.

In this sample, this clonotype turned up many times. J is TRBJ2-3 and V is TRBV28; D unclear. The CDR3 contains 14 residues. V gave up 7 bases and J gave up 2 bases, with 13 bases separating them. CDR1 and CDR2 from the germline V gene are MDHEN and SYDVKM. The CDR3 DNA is TGTGCCAGCAAGGCGGCGGCTTTCACAGATACGCAGTATTTT. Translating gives CASKAAAFTDTQYF.

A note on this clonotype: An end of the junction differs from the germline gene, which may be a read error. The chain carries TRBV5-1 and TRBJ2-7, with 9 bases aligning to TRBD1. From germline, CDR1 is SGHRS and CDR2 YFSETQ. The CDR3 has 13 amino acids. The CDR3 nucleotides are TGCGCCAGGAGCTCCGGGACAGGGAACGAGCAGTACTTC. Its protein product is CARSSGTGNEQYF.

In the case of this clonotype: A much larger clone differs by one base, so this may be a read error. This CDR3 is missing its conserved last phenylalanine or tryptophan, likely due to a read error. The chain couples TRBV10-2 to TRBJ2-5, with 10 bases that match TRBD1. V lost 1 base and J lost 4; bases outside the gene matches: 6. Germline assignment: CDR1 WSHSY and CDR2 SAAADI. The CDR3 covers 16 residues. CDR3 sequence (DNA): TGCGCCAGCAGTGAGTTAGACAGGGGGCGAAGAGAGACCCAGTACCTC. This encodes CASSELDRGRRETQYL.

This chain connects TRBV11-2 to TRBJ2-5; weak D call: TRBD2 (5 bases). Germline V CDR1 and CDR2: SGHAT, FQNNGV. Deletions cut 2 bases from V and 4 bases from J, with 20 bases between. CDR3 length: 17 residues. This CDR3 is CASSLISGSCRRETQYF. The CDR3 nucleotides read TGTGCCAGCAGCTTAATCAGTGGGAGCTGTCGGCGAGAGACCCAGTACTTC.

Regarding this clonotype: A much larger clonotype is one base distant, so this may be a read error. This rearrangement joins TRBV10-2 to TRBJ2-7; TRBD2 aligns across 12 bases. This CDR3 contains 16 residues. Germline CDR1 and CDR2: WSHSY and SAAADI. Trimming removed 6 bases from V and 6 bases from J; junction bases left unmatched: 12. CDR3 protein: CASSPGLAGRRSEQYF. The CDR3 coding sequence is TGCGCCAGCAGCCCCGGACTAGCGGGAAGGCGATCCGAGCAGTACTTC.

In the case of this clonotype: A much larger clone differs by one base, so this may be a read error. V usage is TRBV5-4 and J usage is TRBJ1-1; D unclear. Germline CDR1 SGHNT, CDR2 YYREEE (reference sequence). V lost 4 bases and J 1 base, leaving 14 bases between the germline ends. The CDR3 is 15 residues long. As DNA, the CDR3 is TGTGCCAGCAGCCCCGACCAAGGACGGAACACTGAAGCTTTCTTT. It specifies CASSPDQGRNTEAFF.

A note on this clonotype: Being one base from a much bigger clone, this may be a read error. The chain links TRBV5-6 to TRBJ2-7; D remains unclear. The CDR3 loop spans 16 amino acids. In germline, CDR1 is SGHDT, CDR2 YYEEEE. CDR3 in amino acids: CASSFGIGQSSYKQYF. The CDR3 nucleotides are TGTGCCAGCAGCTTTGGTATAGGCCAGAGCTCCTACAAGCAGTACTTC.

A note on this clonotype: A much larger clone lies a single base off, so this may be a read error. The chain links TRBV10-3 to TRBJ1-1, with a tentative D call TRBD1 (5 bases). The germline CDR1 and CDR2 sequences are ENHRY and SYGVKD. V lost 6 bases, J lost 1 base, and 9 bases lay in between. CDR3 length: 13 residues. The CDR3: CAIRGDQNTEAFF. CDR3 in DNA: TGTGCCATCAGGGGGGACCAGAACACTGAAGCTTTCTTT.

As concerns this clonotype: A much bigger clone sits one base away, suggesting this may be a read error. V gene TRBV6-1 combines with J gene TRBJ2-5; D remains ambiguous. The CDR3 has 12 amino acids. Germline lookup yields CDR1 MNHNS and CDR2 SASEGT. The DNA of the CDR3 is TGTGCCACCAGTGTCAACCAAGAGACCCAGTACTTC. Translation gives CATSVNQETQYF.

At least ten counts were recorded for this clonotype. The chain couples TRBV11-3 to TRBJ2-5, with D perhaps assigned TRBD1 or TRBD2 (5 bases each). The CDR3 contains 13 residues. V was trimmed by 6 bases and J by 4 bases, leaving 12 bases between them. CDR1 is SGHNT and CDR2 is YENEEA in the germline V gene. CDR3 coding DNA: TGTGCCAGCAGTTCCGGGGACCCAGAGACCCAGTACTTC. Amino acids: CASSSGDPETQYF.

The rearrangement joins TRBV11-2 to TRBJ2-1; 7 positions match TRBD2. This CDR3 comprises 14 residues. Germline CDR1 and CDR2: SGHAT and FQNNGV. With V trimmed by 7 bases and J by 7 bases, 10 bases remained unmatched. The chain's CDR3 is CASKTSSLRNEQFF. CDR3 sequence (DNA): TGTGCCAGCAAGACTAGCTCATTACGAAATGAGCAGTTCTTC.

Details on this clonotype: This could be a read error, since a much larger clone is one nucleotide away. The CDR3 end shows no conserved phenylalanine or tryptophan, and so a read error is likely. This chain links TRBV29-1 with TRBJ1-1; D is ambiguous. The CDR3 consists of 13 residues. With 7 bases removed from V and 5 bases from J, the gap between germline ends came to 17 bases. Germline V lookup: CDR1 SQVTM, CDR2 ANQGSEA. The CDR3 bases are TGCAGCGCCCAGTTGAGGTACGAAACTGAAGCTTTCTCT. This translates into CSAQLRYETEAFS.

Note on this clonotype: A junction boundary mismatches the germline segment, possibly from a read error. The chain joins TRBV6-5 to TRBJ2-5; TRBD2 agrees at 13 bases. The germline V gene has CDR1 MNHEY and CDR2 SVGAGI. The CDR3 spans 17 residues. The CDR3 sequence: CASSSRLAGGPQETQNF. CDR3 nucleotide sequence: TGTGCCAGCAGTTCCAGACTAGCGGGAGGTCCCCAAGAGACCCAGAACTTC.

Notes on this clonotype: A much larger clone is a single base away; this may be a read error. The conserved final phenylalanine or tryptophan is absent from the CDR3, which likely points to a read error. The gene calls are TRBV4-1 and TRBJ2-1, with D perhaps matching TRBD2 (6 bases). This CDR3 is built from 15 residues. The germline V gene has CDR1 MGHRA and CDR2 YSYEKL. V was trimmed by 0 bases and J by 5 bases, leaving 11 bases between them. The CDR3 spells CASSQDPREDNEQFL. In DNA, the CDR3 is TGCGCCAGCAGCCAAGATCCCAGGGAGGACAATGAGCAGTTCCTC.

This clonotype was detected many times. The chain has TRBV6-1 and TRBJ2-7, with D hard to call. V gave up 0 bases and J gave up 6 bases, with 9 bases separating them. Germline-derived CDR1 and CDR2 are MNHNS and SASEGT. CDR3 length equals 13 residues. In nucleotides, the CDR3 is TGTGCCAGCAGTGAAGCGTATTATGTCGAGCAGTACTTC. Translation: CASSEAYYVEQYF.

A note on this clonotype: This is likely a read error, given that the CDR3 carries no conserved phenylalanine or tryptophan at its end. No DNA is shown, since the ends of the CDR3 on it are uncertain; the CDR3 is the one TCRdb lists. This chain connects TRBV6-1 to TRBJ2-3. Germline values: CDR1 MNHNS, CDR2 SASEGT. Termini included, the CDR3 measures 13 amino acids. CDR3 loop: CASSGLSTDTHYL.

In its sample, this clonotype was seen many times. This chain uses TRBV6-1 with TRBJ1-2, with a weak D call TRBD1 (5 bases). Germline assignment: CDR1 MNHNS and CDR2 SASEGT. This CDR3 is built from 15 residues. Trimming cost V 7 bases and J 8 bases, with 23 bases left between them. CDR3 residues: CASTEPGPTREGYTF. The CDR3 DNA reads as TGTGCCAGCACCGAACCGGGACCGACGCGGGAAGGCTACACCTTC.

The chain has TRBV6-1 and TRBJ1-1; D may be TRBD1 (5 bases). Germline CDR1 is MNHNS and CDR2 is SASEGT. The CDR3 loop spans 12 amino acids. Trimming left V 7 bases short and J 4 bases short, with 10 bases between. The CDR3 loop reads CASIIGATEAFF. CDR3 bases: TGTGCCAGCATAATAGGGGCCACTGAAGCTTTCTTT.

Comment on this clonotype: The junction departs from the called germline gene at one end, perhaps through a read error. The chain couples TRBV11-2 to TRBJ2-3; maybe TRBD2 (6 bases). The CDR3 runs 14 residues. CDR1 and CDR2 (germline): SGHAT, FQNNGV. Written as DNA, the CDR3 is TGTGTCGGAGGGGCCCGGGAGCCCGCAGATACGCACTATTTT. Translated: CVGGAREPADTHYF.